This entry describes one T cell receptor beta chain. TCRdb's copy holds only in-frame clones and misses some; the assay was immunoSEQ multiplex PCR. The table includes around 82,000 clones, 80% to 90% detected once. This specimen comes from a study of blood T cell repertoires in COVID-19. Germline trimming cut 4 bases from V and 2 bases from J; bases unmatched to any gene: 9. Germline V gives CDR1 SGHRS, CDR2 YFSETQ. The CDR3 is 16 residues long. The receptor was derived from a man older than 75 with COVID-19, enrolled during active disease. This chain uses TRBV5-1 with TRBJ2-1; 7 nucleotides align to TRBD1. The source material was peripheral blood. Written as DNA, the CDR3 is TGCGCCAGCAGCCCACCGTTAGGGACAGCCTACAATGAGCAGTTCTTC. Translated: CASSPPLGTAYNEQFF.